This TCR beta chain was profiled in a study of CD8 T cells in Susac syndrome. Study details: Intravenous immunoglobulin alone or corticosteroids were being given to patients with Susac syndrome at blood draw, unless they were therapy-naive.

Study-wide findings and caveats: As the study acknowledged, the number of individuals who were part of its TCR sequencing and HLA analysis was relatively small.

Germline V gene lookup returns CDR1 SQVTM and CDR2 ANQGSEA. There are 11 residues in the CDR3. The RNA, about 0.45 to 1 ug, was put through reverse transcription using random hexamers. immunoSEQ multiplex PCR amplified TCR beta CDR3 across 54 Vbeta, 13 Jbeta. From the immunoSEQ multiplex PCR reads, TCRdb called clonotypes with MiXCR, one entry per CDR3 protein. This sample carries around 130,000 distinct CDR3 sequences, 85% to 95% of them seen once, and the ten largest clones take 0.28%. Notes on this clonotype: Its target is not known.

The chain is built from TRBV29-1 and TRBJ2-5; tentatively, D is TRBD2 (5 bases). Sequencing was performed on CD8+ T cells from PBMCs. The source is a human donor with Susac syndrome. CDR3 loop: CSVSGQETQYF. CDR3 DNA: TGCAGTGTCTCGGGACAAGAGACCCAGTACTTC.